This TCR beta chain was retrieved from a study of T cell responses to AZD1222 COVID-19 vaccine. Data came from immunoSEQ multiplex PCR; TCRdb stores just in-frame clones and leaves some out. The sample has 200,000 or so clones; roughly 92% are singletons. Points on this clone: Its antigen is not known.

The germline CDR1 and CDR2 sequences are GTSNPN and SVGIG (reference sequence). The length of the CDR3 is 15 residues. The trim removed 0 bases at V and 1 base at J, leaving 1 base unmatched. Study outcomes and limitations: Dominant at 160-218 and 743-854, vaccine-associated CD4 TCRs also spanned spike.

Sample: peripheral blood, taken on day 0 of AZD1222 vaccination. The sequence came from an adult in good health. This chain connects TRBV30 to TRBJ2-7; 12 bases line up with TRBD2. The CDR3 DNA sequence: TGTGCCTGGAGTGTAACTAGCGGGGGGTCCTACGAGCAGTACTTC. It translates to CAWSVTSGGSYEQYF.